This T cell receptor (beta chain) derives from a study of T cells in lung cancer brain metastases. Across the study: A median roughly 350 days separated primary and brain metastasis sampling.

Trimming removed 4 bases from V and 4 bases from J, with 14 bases in between. Germline V lookup: CDR1 SGHRS, CDR2 YFSETQ. The CDR3 has 15 residues. Profiling relied on immunoSEQ multiplex PCR, and the TCRdb table lists in-frame clones only, not all of them. The table lists about 2,900 clones, roughly 85% of them singletons, with roughly 7% in the top ten. The chain links TRBV5-1 to TRBJ2-2, with D unclear. The TCR comes from a woman between 55 and 75 years old with non-small cell lung cancer. The specimen sequenced was tumor tissue from the primary lung tumor. The CDR3 DNA is TGCGCCAGCAGCCCCCCTGTGAGGAGCACCGGGGAGCTGTTTTTT. Translating gives CASSPPVRSTGELFF. The full variable domain, completed using reference TRBV5-1 and TRBJ2-2, is KAGVTQTPRYLIKTRGQQVTLSCSPISGHRSVSWYQQTPGQGLQFLFEYFSETQRNKGNFPGRFSGRQFSNSRSEMNVSTLELGDSALYLCASSPPVRSTGELFFGEGSRLTVL.